A selection of T cell receptor beta chains follows, all from one sample in a study of blood T cell repertoires in COVID-19. Here immunoSEQ multiplex PCR was the method, and the copy in TCRdb shows in-frame clones only, minus some. The data hold more than 25,000 clones, with around 83% observed a single time. The sample taken for sequencing was peripheral blood. The receptors come from a man in his 70s with active COVID-19. The CDR3 runs from the conserved cysteine through the conserved F or W. The D gene is left open where the match is weak. For some rows the clone size is stated as once, few or many, or as a class when expanded; others skip it.

D gene	J gene	clone size	V gene	CDR3 protein	CDR3 DNA
TRBD1	TRBJ1-1	few	TRBV29-1	CSVVRGTVPEAFF	TGCAGCGTCGTCCGAGGGACAGTCCCTGAAGCTTTCTTT
.	TRBJ1-2	.	TRBV11-2	CASSERPPGAYGYTF	TGTGCCAGCAGCGAAAGGCCCCCAGGGGCTTATGGCTACACCTTC
.	TRBJ1-4	once	TRBV30	CAWARGPHNEKLFF	TGTGCCTGGGCCCGAGGGCCCCATAATGAAAAACTGTTTTTT
.	TRBJ2-5	.	TRBV10-2	CASSESQGLETQYF	TGCGCCAGCAGTGAGTCACAGGGATTGGAGACCCAGTACTTC
.	TRBJ1-1	.	TRBV6-6	CASSYEFGKGTEAFF	TGTGCCAGCAGTTACGAATTCGGAAAGGGGACTGAAGCTTTCTTT
TRBD1	TRBJ1-1	.	TRBV2	CASRAGTGESNTEAFF	TGTGCCAGCAGAGCCGGGACAGGGGAATCGAACACTGAAGCTTTCTTT
.	TRBJ2-7	.	TRBV28	CASSFSGSSYEQYF	TGTGCCAGCAGTTTCAGCGGAAGCTCCTACGAGCAGTACTTC
TRBD1	TRBJ1-2	few	TRBV6-5	CASRLQGTYGYTF	TGTGCCAGCAGATTACAGGGGACCTATGGCTACACCTTC
TRBD1	TRBJ2-1	.	TRBV11-2	CASRQGQGAYNEQFF	TGTGCCAGCAGACAGGGCCAGGGGGCGTATAATGAGCAGTTCTTC
TRBD1	TRBJ2-1	.	TRBV19	CASRLGQGKYNEQFF	TGTGCCAGTAGGCTCGGACAGGGGAAGTACAATGAGCAGTTCTTC
.	TRBJ1-2	.	TRBV7-9	CASSSDGGGAGGYTF	TGTGCCAGCAGCTCGGACGGGGGGGGCGCGGGAGGCTACACCTTC
.	TRBJ1-5	.	TRBV9	CASSAGVGQPQHF	TGTGCCAGCAGCGCGGGTGTCGGTCAGCCCCAGCATTTT
TRBD2	TRBJ2-7	.	TRBV5-8	CASSFKRDYEQYF	TGTGCCAGCAGCTTTAAGCGGGACTACGAGCAGTACTTC
.	TRBJ1-2	few	TRBV5-1	CASSLKDSYYGYTF	TGCGCCAGCAGCTTGAAGGACAGTTACTATGGCTACACCTTC
.	TRBJ2-7	once	TRBV4-1	CASSPLGGARYEQYF	TGCGCCAGCAGCCCCCTTGGGGGGGCTAGGTACGAGCAGTACTTC
.	TRBJ2-5	.	TRBV15	CATSREKTGAQETQYF	TGTGCCACCAGCAGAGAAAAGACAGGTGCCCAAGAGACCCAGTACTTC
.	TRBJ2-1	.	TRBV4-1	CASSQVRLMIYNEQFF	TGCGCCAGCAGCCAAGTACGACTTATGATCTACAATGAGCAGTTCTTC
.	TRBJ2-3	.	TRBV7-3	CASSPQVLRAAQYF	TGTGCCAGCAGCCCGCAGGTCTTGAGAGCGGCGCAGTATTTT
TRBD1	TRBJ1-2	.	TRBV2	CASSRDRESGYTF	TGTGCCAGCAGCCGGGACAGGGAGTCTGGCTACACCTTC
TRBD1	TRBJ2-3	.	TRBV27	CASSLTGGGDTDTQYF	TGTGCCAGCAGTTTAACAGGGGGCGGCGACACAGATACGCAGTATTTT
TRBD1	TRBJ1-4	few	TRBV3-1/TRBV3-2	CASSQPDRGGEKLFF	TGTGCCAGCAGCCAACCCGACAGGGGTGGTGAAAAACTGTTTTTT
TRBD2	TRBJ2-7	once	TRBV2	CASSEQGGNEQYF	TGTGCCAGCAGTGAACAGGGAGGGAACGAGCAGTACTTC
.	TRBJ1-1	.	TRBV29-1	CSGGQGHTEAFF	TGCAGCGGGGGTCAGGGGCACACTGAAGCTTTCTTT
.	TRBJ2-3	few	TRBV2	CASSGVAVSTDTQYF	TGTGCCAGCAGTGGGGTAGCGGTTAGCACAGATACGCAGTATTTT
TRBD2	TRBJ2-1	.	TRBV19	CASSPGLGEQFF	TGTGCCAGTAGTCCGGGACTAGGTGAGCAGTTCTTC
TRBD1	TRBJ2-2	.	TRBV4-2	CASSHGTGGGGELFF	TGTGCCAGCAGCCATGGGACAGGGGGCGGCGGGGAGCTGTTTTTT
TRBD2	TRBJ2-7	.	TRBV3-1/TRBV3-2	CASRLGLAGGQQYF	TGTGCCAGCCGACTAGGGCTAGCGGGGGGTCAGCAGTACTTC
.	TRBJ2-3	.	TRBV3-1/TRBV3-2	CASSQRGLFGTQYF	TGTGCCAGCAGCCAAAGGGGTCTCTTCGGTACGCAGTATTTT
TRBD2	TRBJ2-7	few	TRBV28	CASSDPGTSRYEQYF	TGTGCCAGCAGTGACCCCGGGACTAGTCGCTACGAGCAGTACTTC
.	TRBJ1-1	.	TRBV5-1	CASSLDPAVNTEAFF	TGCGCCAGCAGCTTGGATCCGGCGGTGAACACTGAAGCTTTCTTT
TRBD1	TRBJ2-7	.	TRBV5-1	CASSPRQGFVLYEQYF	TGCGCCAGCAGCCCGAGACAGGGCTTCGTCCTCTACGAGCAGTACTTC
.	TRBJ1-3	.	TRBV29-1	CSVRPGQGNTIYF	TGCAGCGTTCGTCCGGGACAAGGAAACACCATATATTTT
.	TRBJ2-3	.	TRBV4-2	CACPRDYTDTQYF	TGTGCATGTCCCCGGGATTACACAGATACGCAGTATTTT